The following is a TCR beta chain sequence with its context. Antigen unknown. The germline gene is not matched at one end of the junction; a read error may be the cause. The data are from a study of CD8+CD57+ T cells in acquired aplastic anemia. Turning to the study itself: CD4+ and CD8+ cells, once sorted, gave DNA averaging about 3 ug. Study-wide findings and caveats: Comparison of patients with controls identified around 30 shared CD8+ CDR3 sequences. Controls did not differ significantly from patients in CD8+ Simpson's diversity.

Whoever was chosen for sequencing had shown CD8+CD57+ cell expansion by flow cytometry. Blood came from patients not yet given any therapy. CDR3 size: 16 residues. CDR1 and CDR2 (germline): SGHAT, FQNNGV. Genomic DNA constituted the template upon which TCR beta VDJ and CDR3 profiling was performed. TCRdb re-called the reads through MiXCR, storing one row per CDR3 protein. This table has about 470,000 distinct CDR3 sequences, around 33% appearing once. This TCR was recovered from a human donor with aplastic anemia. The material sequenced was sorted CD4+, CD8+, or CD8+CD57+ T cells (not recorded which) from PBMCs. The chain is built from TRBV11-2 and TRBJ2-3, with 7 bases matching TRBD1. CDR3: CASSLDTDRASDTQYF. For the CDR3, the DNA is TGTGCCAGCAGCCTAGACACCGACAGGGCCTCAGATACGCAGTATTTT.